The 9 T cell receptor beta chains reported below all come from one sample, sequenced in a study of beta chain features in type 1 diabetes. The authors reverse transcribed all of the isolated RNA, so sequencing captured expressed TCRB transcripts. Sequencing used immunoSEQ multiplex PCR; TCRdb keeps in-frame clones, though not all of them. The data contain under 900,000 clones, about 17% of them singletons. Specimen: naive CD4+ T cells from blood. The receptors derive from a woman under 30 in good health.

J is TRBJ2-7 and V is TRBV5-6; perhaps D is TRBD1 or TRBD2 (5 bases each). Trimming removed 4 bases from V and 6 bases from J, with 17 bases in between. Germline CDR1 SGHDT, CDR2 YYEEEE. The CDR3 loop spans 14 amino acids. CDR3 in amino acids: CASSQGTWEGEQYF. The CDR3 coding sequence is TGTGCCAGCAGCCAAGGGACGTGGGAAGGCGAGCAGTACTTC. The full variable domain, rest sourced from reference TRBV5-6 and TRBJ2-7, is DAGVTQSPTHLIKTRGQQVTLRCSPKSGHDTVSWYQQALGQGPQFIFQYYEEEERQRGNFPDRFSGHQFPNYSSELNVNALLLGDSALYLCASSQGTWEGEQYFGPGTRLTVT.

The CDR3 DNA is TGTGCCATCAGCCCCAGGACAGGGGCGGTTTATGGCTACACCTTC. Translating it yields CAISPRTGAVYGYTF. This chain links TRBV10-3 with TRBJ1-2, with 9 positions matching TRBD1. The length of the CDR3 is 15 residues. The junction had 10 bases not matched to a gene; V was cut back by 6 bases and J by 5 bases. Germline V lookup: CDR1 ENHRY, CDR2 SYGVKD.

This clone was observed a handful of times. This sequence joins TRBV29-1 and TRBJ2-7, with 11 bases lining up with TRBD2. The CDR3 loop spans 16 amino acids. The V and J ends lost 4 bases and 0 bases, in that order; junction bases with no gene match: 8. Germline CDR1 and CDR2: SQVTM and ANQGSEA. The CDR3 DNA is TGCAGCGTTGGGGCCCTTAGCGGGAGGGCCTCCTACGAGCAGTACTTC. Amino acid sequence: CSVGALSGRASYEQYF.

The J gene is TRBJ2-5, the V gene TRBV5-6; D gene ambiguous. The V gene's germline CDR1 is SGHDT and CDR2 YYEEEE. This CDR3 has 11 residues. V lost 1 base, J lost 6 bases, and 4 bases lay in between. The CDR3: CASSLTKTQYF. The CDR3 coding sequence is TGTGCCAGCAGCTTGACGAAGACCCAGTACTTC. The whole variable domain, filled in from reference TRBV5-6 and TRBJ2-5, reads DAGVTQSPTHLIKTRGQQVTLRCSPKSGHDTVSWYQQALGQGPQFIFQYYEEEERQRGNFPDRFSGHQFPNYSSELNVNALLLGDSALYLCASSLTKTQYFGPGTRLLVL.

The chain links TRBV9 to TRBJ2-3; D gene uncertain. The germline V gene encodes CDR1 SGDLS and CDR2 YYNGEE. CDR3 length: 14 residues. Deletions cut 1 base from V and 4 bases from J, with 10 bases between. CDR3 DNA sequence: TGTGCCAGCAGCGTATCTACTCAGGCAGATACGCAGTATTTT. This encodes CASSVSTQADTQYF.

The rearrangement uses TRBV27 and TRBJ2-3; 8 bases are shared with TRBD2. The germline V gene has CDR1 MNHEY and CDR2 SMNVEV (reference sequence). CDR3 length equals 14 residues. Germline trimming cut 3 bases from V and 4 bases from J; bases unmatched to any gene: 3. CDR3 DNA sequence: TGTGCCAGCAGTTTCAGCGGGAGTCCAGATACGCAGTATTTT. It encodes CASSFSGSPDTQYF.

J is TRBJ2-7 and V is TRBV15; 10 bases map to TRBD2. The V gene end was trimmed by 1 base and the J gene end by 4 bases; junction bases not matched to a gene: 4. The CDR3 runs to 15 residues. From germline, CDR1 is LNHNV and CDR2 YYDKDF (reference sequence). For the CDR3, the DNA is TGTGCCACCAGCAGAGTCCTAGCGGGGGCGTACGAGCAGTACTTC. Its protein is CATSRVLAGAYEQYF.

This clone was detected only a few times. This chain uses TRBV6-6 with TRBJ2-7, with D uncertain. Germline lookup yields CDR1 MNHNY and CDR2 SVGAGI (reference sequence). Trimming removed 4 bases at V and 0 bases at J, with 13 bases between. This CDR3 is built from 15 residues. CDR3: CASSSRLQSSYEQYF. The CDR3, as DNA: TGTGCCAGCAGTTCCCGGCTCCAAAGCTCCTACGAGCAGTACTTC.

The CDR3: CASSQDSAGTSGYNEQFF. For the CDR3, the DNA is TGTGCCAGCAGCCAAGATTCGGCGGGGACTAGCGGATACAATGAGCAGTTCTTC. The chain couples TRBV5-4 to TRBJ2-1, with 11 bases fitting TRBD2. J was trimmed by 4 bases and V by 4 bases; bases with no gene match: 13. The CDR3 runs 18 residues. Germline assignment: CDR1 SGHNT and CDR2 YYREEE (reference sequence).